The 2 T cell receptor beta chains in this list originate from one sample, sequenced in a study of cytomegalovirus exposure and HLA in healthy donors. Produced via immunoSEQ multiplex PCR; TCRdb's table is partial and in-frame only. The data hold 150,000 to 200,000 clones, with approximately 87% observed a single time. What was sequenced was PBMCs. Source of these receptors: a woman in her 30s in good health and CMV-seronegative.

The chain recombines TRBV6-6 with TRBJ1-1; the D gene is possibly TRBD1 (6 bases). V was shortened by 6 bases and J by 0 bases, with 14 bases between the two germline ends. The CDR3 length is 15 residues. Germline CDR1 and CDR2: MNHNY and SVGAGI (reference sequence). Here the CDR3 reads CASRPLGGMNTEAFF. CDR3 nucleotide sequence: TGTGCCAGCAGACCGCTTGGGGGCATGAACACTGAAGCTTTCTTT.

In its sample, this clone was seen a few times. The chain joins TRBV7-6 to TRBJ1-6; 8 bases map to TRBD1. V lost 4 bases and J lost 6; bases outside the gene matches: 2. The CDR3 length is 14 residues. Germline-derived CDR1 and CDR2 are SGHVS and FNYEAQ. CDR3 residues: CASSSDRVNSPLHF. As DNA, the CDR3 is TGTGCCAGCAGCTCGGACAGGGTTAATTCACCCCTCCACTTT.